The 8 T cell receptor beta chains below were found in one sample sequenced in a study of control samples from healthy donors and cancer patients. Sequencing was performed with immunoSEQ multiplex PCR; in TCRdb, only in-frame clones are kept and a portion is missing. The data show some 160,000 clones, with over 85% seen just once and about 9.3% held by the top ten. Sequencing was performed on blood. Receptors originate from a woman aged 40 to 55 in good health.

The V call is TRBV4-1, the J call TRBJ2-1, with TRBD1 as a possible D gene (6 bases). The CDR3 length is 17 residues. Germline CDR1 is MGHRA and CDR2 is YSYEKL. V was clipped by 4 bases and J by 2 bases, with 18 bases between them. DNA for the CDR3: TGCGCCAGCAGCCCCAGGACAGCTTACCCTACCTACAATGAGCAGTTCTTC. The encoded protein is CASSPRTAYPTYNEQFF.

The chain has TRBV18 and TRBJ1-1; D not certain. Trimming removed 2 bases at V and 0 bases at J, with 10 bases between. Looked up from germline, CDR1 is KGHSH and CDR2 is LQKENI. CDR3 length equals 15 residues. CDR3 in DNA: TGTGCCAGCTCACCATATCAGGTATTGAACACTGAAGCTTTCTTT. This codes for CASSPYQVLNTEAFF.

V usage is TRBV7-9 and J usage is TRBJ1-2; perhaps TRBD1 as D (5 bases). The CDR3 spans 15 residues. CDR1 and CDR2 (germline): SEHNR, FQNEAQ (reference sequence). Trimming cost V 2 bases and J 5 bases, with 15 bases left between them. CDR3 in amino acids: CASSLLDTWSYGYTF. CDR3 DNA sequence: TGTGCCAGCAGCTTATTGGACACTTGGTCTTATGGCTACACCTTC.

The chain is built from TRBV5-6 and TRBJ1-2, with 10 bases identical to TRBD1. Germline V lookup: CDR1 SGHDT, CDR2 YYEEEE. V shed 4 bases, J shed 4 bases, and the junction held 7 bases outside the gene matches. The CDR3 is 15 amino acids. The CDR3 sequence: CASSIPGQGSYGYTF. For the CDR3, the DNA is TGTGCCAGCAGCATCCCGGGACAGGGGAGCTATGGCTACACCTTC.

The J gene is TRBJ2-1, the V gene TRBV7-9; the match to TRBD2 covers 10 bases. The V gene end was trimmed by 2 bases and the J gene end by 7 bases; junction bases not matched to a gene: 8. CDR3 length: 16 residues. Germline V gene sequence: CDR1 SEHNR, CDR2 FQNEAQ (reference sequence). The CDR3 is CASSLPQRGGNNEQFF. CDR3 sequence (DNA): TGTGCCAGCAGCTTACCGCAGCGGGGGGGGAATAATGAGCAGTTCTTC.

The J gene is TRBJ2-1, the V gene TRBV10-1, with D perhaps TRBD2 (7 bases). Per germline, CDR1 WNHNN and CDR2 SYGVQD (reference sequence). The CDR3 sequence is 15 residues long. V was cut by 8 bases and J by 3 bases, with 17 bases left in between. This CDR3 reads CASRFLGGGYNEQFF. As DNA, the CDR3 is TGCGCCAGCCGTTTTTTAGGGGGGGGCTACAATGAGCAGTTCTTC.

The chain carries TRBV18 and TRBJ2-3; D is possibly TRBD2 (5 bases). Trimming removed 4 bases at V and 0 bases at J, with 8 bases between. CDR1 is KGHSH, CDR2 LQKENI, per germline. The CDR3 extends over 14 amino acids. CDR3 in DNA: TGTGCCAGCTCACTGAGGGTTAGCACAGATACGCAGTATTTT. This encodes CASSLRVSTDTQYF. Combining the CDR3 with reference TRBV18 and TRBJ2-3 gives the whole variable domain NAGVMQNPRHLVRRRGQEARLRCSPMKGHSHVYWYRQLPEEGLKFMVYLQKENIIDESGMPKERFSAEFPKEGPSILRIQQVVRGDSAAYFCASSLRVSTDTQYFGPGTRLTVL.

The rearrangement uses TRBV20-1 and TRBJ2-7; the match to TRBD2 covers 10 bases. Losses at the gene ends were 3 bases for V and 4 bases for J; bases not matched to a gene: 9. This CDR3 has 15 residues. Per the germline V gene, CDR1 is DFQATT and CDR2 is SNEGSKA (reference sequence). CDR3 residues: CSASAPASGRYEQYF. Written as DNA, the CDR3 is TGCAGTGCTAGTGCCCCCGCTAGCGGGAGATACGAGCAGTACTTC.